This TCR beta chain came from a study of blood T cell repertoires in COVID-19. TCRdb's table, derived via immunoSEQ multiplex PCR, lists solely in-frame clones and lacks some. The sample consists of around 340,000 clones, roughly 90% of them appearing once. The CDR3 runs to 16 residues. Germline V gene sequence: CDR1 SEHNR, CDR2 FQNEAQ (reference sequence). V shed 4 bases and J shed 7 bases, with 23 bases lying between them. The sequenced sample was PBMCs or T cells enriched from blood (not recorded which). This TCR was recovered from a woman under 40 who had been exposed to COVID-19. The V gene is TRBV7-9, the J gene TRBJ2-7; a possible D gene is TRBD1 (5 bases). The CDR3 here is CASSSNSRTLLREQYF. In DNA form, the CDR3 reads TGTGCCAGCAGCTCAAATAGTCGGACACTCTTGCGAGAGCAGTACTTC. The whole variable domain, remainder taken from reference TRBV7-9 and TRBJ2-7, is DTGVSQNPRHKITKRGQNVTFRCDPISEHNRLYWYRQTLGQGPEFLTYFQNEAQLEKSRLLSDRFSAERPKGSFSTLEIQRTEQGDSAMYLCASSSNSRTLLREQYFGPGTRLTVT.